The source of this T cell receptor (beta chain) is a study of blood T cells in healthy people across ages. This clonotype showed up many times. No antigen is known for it. Study-wide findings and caveats: Not knowing donor CMV status may have confounded expanded clonotype changes. Unsorted PBMCs blocked a conclusive comparison of naive and antigen-experienced cells.

Sample-barcoded 5' priming and a J-beta primer mix drove a second PCR of roughly 7 to 11 cycles. Unique molecular identifiers of 12 random nucleotides labeled each cDNA. TCRdb re-derived calls from the 5' RACE reads in MiXCR, one entry per CDR3 protein. The sample records 1.4 million to 1.5 million distinct CDR3 sequences, approximately 40% being singletons. The study isolated at least 7 million PBMCs from each sample. V lost 0 bases, J lost 6 bases, and 12 bases stayed unmatched. The CDR3 loop spans 17 amino acids. The germline CDR1 and CDR2 sequences are MNHEY and SVGAGI. Sequencing input: blood. This TCR was sampled from a woman aged 18-29 years in good health. The rearrangement links TRBV6-5 to TRBJ1-2, with 8 bases lining up with TRBD1. The CDR3 loop is CASSYSGGSAGGHGYTF. Written as DNA, the CDR3 is TGTGCCAGCAGTTACTCGGGTGGATCTGCAGGGGGCCATGGCTACACCTTC.